This T cell receptor beta chain was documented in a study of shared clonotypes between healthy human individuals. As for the study in general: Two female and three male donors aged 18 to 49 were enrolled. The plates for each donor numbered three CD4 naive, three CD4 memory, two CD8 naive and one CD8 memory. Findings and caveats of the study: Among several donors, roughly 5.5% of naive CD4 clonotypes were found in common.

The assay was immunoSEQ multiplex PCR, and TCRdb's table has in-frame clones only and misses some. The sample shows about 1 million clones, more than 60% of them seen only once. Note on this clone: Its matching antigen is unknown.

The CDR3 loop spans 15 amino acids. The ends were cut back, 5 bases at V and 0 bases at J, with 14 bases in the middle. Germline assignment: CDR1 MDHEN and CDR2 SYDVKM. Material: memory CD4+ T cells sorted from blood. Subset defined: CD45RA-negative fraction. This sequence originates from a young man in good health. The rearrangement uses TRBV28 and TRBJ2-7, with D possibly being TRBD1 (7 bases). In DNA form, the CDR3 reads TGTGCCAGCAGTCCCCAGGGGGGTCCCTCCTACGAGCAGTACTTC. This gives the protein CASSPQGGPSYEQYF.